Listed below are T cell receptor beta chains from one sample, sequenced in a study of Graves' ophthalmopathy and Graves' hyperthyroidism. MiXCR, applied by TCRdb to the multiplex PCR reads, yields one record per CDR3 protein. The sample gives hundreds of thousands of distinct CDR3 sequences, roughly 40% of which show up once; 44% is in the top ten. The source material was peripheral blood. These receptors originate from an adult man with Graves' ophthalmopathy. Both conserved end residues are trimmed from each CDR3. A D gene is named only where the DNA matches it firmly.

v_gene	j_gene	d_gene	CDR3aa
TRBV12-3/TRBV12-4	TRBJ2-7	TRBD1	ASSASMGQGVAEQY
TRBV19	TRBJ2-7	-	ATTQGPMNEQY
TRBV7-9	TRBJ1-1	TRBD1	ASSQALRGSTEAF
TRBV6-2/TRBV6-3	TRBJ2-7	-	ASRGGRSSYEQY
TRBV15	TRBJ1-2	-	ATSQGPYGYT
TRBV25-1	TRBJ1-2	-	ASRDPDGYT
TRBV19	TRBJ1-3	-	ASSYEQGAGNTIY
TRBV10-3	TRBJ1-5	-	AISLRGREDQPQH
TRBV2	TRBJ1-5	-	VASGSNQPQH
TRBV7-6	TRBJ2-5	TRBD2	ASSLTSGGVQETQY
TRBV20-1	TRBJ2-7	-	SARVGQLIPYEQY
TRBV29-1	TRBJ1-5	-	SVSGTENQPQH
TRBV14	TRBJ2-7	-	ASSFQGDFYEQY
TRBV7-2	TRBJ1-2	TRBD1	ASSLGTGLGYGYT
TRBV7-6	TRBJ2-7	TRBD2	ASSSPGGLAGGSHEQY
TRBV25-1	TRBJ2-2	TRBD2	ASRKSGLADTGELF
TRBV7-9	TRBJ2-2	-	ASSFGGTGAGTGELF
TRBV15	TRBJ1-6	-	ATSRDSLPGGNSPLH
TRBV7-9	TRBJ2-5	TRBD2	ASSYSHSPRGRETQY
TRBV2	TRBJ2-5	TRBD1	ASSYRQDRVGETQY
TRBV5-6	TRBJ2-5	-	ASSFKRTIETQY
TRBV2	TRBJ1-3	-	ASSVWNYLSGNTIY
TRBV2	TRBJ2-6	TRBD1	ASSRDREVPGANVLT
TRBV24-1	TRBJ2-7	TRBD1	ATSSGTGESYEQY
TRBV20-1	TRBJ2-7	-	SGGVIYEQY
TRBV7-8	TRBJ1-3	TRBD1	ASSQGQGLGNTIY
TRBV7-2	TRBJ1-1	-	ASRRYRDGGGTEAF
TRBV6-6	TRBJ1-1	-	ASSYSYPANTEAF
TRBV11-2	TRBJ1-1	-	ASSLEGGGNTEAF
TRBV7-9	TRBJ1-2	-	ASSLTVRHAGYT
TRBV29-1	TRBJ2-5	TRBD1	SVGGQGGAETQY
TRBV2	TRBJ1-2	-	ASSVEGVNGYT
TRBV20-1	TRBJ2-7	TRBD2	SAMPPGLAGGYEQY
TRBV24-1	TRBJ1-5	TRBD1	AWSRTGDGQPQH
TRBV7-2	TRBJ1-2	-	ASSQASGRGSGYT
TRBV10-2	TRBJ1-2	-	ASSPRSATMYGYT
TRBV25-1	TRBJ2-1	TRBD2	ASSEGTSGLTNEQF
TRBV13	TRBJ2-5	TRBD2	ASSGGLAGAGETQY
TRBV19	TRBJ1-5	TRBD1	ASKVQGYHRPQH
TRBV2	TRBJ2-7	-	ASSSGAGHRDEQY
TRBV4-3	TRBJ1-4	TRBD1	ASSQEGTGGAVPEKLF
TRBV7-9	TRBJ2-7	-	ASSLHGAYEQY
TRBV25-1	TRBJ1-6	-	ASQGWNSPLH
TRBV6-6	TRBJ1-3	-	ASGDGDSGNTIY
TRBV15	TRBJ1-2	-	ATSSGTNREGYT